The T cell receptor beta chain under discussion was sequenced for a study of T cell responses to AZD1222 COVID-19 vaccine. Notes on the study in general: Spike-specific TCR breadth and depth went up after people got two AZD1222 doses.

The CDR3 has 18 amino acids. V was clipped by 4 bases and J by 0 bases; unmatched bases: 9. The germline gives CDR1 WSHSY, CDR2 SAAADI. As regards this clone: Its antigen is still unknown.

Data came from immunoSEQ multiplex PCR; TCRdb stores just in-frame clones and leaves some out. Seen here are about 130,000 clones, approximately 93% observed once, and the top ten hold more than 0.7%. The material was peripheral blood, obtained on day 0 of AZD1222 vaccination. This sequence was found in an adult in good health. This sequence joins TRBV10-2 and TRBJ2-6, with TRBD1 matching 7 bases. Here the CDR3 reads CASSVVGTASSGANVLTF. CDR3 DNA sequence: TGCGCCAGCAGTGTGGTTGGGACAGCGAGCTCTGGGGCCAACGTCCTGACTTTC.